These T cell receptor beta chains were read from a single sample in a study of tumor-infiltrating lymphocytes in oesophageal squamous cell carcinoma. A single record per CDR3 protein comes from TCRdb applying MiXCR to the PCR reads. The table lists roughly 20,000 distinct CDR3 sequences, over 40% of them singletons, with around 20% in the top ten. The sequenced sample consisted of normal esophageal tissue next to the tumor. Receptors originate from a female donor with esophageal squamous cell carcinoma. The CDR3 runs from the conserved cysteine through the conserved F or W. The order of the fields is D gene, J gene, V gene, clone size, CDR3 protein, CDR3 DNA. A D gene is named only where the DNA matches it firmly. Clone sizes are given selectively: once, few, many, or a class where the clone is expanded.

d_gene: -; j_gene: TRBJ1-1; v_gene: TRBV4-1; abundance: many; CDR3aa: CASSLREGGFGTEAFF; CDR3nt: TGCGCCAGCAGCCTGAGAGAGGGAGGGTTTGGGACTGAAGCTTTCTTT
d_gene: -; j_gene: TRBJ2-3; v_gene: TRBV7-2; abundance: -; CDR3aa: CASSLLGASIDTQYF; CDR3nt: TGTGCCAGCAGCCTGTTAGGGGCTAGCATAGATACGCAGTATTTT
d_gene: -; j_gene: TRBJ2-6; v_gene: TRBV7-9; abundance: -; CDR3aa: CASSLGVGANVLTF; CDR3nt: TGTGCCAGCAGCTTAGGAGTCGGGGCCAACGTCCTGACTTTC
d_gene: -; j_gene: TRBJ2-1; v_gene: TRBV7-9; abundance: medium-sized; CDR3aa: CASSLAGVSNEQFF; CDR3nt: TGTGCCAGCAGCTTAGCGGGAGTTTCAAATGAGCAGTTCTTC
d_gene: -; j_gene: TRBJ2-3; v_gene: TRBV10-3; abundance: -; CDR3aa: CAISESGASTDTQYF; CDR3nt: TGTGCCATCAGTGAGTCGGGGGCTAGCACAGATACGCAGTATTTT
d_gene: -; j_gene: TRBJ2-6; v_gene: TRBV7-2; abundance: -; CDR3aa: CASSLSVGSGANVLTF; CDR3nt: TGTGCCAGCAGCTTAAGTGTGGGATCTGGGGCCAACGTCCTGACTTTC
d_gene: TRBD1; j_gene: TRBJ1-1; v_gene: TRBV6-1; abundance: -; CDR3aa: CASTKRTGVNTEAFF; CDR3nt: TGTGCCAGCACCAAGAGGACAGGGGTCAACACTGAAGCTTTCTTT
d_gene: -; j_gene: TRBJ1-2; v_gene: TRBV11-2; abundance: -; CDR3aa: CASSLGQHSYGYTF; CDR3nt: TGTGCCAGCAGCCTTGGACAACACAGCTATGGCTACACCTTC
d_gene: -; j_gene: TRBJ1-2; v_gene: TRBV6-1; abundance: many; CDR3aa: CASSRGGGGNYGYTF; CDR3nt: TGTGCCAGCTCCCGGGGGGGAGGGGGAAACTATGGCTACACCTTC
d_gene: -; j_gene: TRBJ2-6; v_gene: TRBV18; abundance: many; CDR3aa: CASSISSGANVLTF; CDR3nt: TGTGCCAGCTCAATTAGCTCTGGGGCCAACGTCCTGACTTTC
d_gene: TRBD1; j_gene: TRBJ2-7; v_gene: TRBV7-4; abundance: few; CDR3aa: CASSLGVGGQTPYF; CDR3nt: TGTGCCAGCAGCTTAGGTGTAGGGGGACAGACCCCTTACTTC
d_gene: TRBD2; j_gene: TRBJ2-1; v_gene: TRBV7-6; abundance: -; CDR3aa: CASSLSPREARNEQFF; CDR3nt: TGTGCCAGCAGCTTAAGCCCGCGGGAGGCTCGTAATGAGCAGTTCTTC
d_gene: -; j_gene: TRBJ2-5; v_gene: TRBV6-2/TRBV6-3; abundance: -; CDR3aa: CASSFQYQETQYF; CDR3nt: TGTGCCAGCAGTTTTCAATACCAAGAGACCCAGTACTTC
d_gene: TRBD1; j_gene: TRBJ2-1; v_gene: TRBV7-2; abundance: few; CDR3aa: CASRPGTGADEQFF; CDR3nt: TGTGCCAGCAGACCCGGGACAGGGGCCGATGAGCAGTTCTTC